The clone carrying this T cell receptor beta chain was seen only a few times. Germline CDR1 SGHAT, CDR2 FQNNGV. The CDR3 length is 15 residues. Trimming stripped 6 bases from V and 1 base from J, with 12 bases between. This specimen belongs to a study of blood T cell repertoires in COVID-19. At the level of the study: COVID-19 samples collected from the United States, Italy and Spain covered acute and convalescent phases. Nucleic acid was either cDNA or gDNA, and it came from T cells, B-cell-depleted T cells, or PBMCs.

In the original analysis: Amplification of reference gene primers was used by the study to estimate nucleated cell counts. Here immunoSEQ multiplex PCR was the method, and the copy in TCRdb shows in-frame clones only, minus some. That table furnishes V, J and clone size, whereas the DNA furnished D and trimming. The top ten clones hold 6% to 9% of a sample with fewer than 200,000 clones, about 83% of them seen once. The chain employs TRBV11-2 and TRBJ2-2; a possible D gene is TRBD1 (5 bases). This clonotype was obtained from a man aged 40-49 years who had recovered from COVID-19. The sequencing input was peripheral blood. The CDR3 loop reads CASRFSRENTGELFF. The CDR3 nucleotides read TGTGCCAGCAGGTTCTCCAGGGAGAACACCGGGGAGCTGTTTTTT.